The 10 T cell receptor beta chains reported below all come from one sample, sequenced in a study of identical twins. TCRdb analysed the 5' RACE reads with MiXCR anew, one entry per CDR3 protein. In the table there are 600,000 to 800,000 distinct CDR3 sequences, over 20% of which are singletons. These data were likewise used in another study, on T cells expressing NK-cell markers.

Sequences were obtained from PBMCs. The receptors shown here come from a woman under 30 in good health.

This clonotype was observed a few times. The chain links TRBV20-1 to TRBJ2-1; the match to TRBD2 covers 9 bases. The CDR3 runs 12 residues. Germline assignment: CDR1 DFQATT and CDR2 SNEGSKA (reference sequence). In DNA form, the CDR3 reads TGCCTGACCGGGCTAGCGGGGTTTGAGCAGTTCTTC. Its translation is CLTGLAGFEQFF.

This clonotype was detected a few times. CDR3 DNA: TGCAGTGCTACCAGGACAGGGGCGATGGGTGAAGCTTTCTTT. Protein product: CSATRTGAMGEAFF. The chain recombines TRBV20-1 with TRBJ1-1; TRBD1 matches 9 bases. V lost 4 bases, J lost 7 bases, and 10 bases stayed unmatched. The germline gives CDR1 DFQATT, CDR2 SNEGSKA (reference sequence). CDR3 length equals 14 residues.

Remarks on this clonotype: One end of the junction fails to match germline, which may point to a read error. The CDR3, as DNA: TGTGCCAGCACCTTAGATCGGTTTACCGGGGAGCTGTTTTTT. Translating gives CASTLDRFTGELFF. The J gene is TRBJ2-2, the V gene TRBV11-2, with no clear D. CDR1 SGHAT and CDR2 FQNNGV come from the germline V gene. The CDR3 sequence is 14 residues long.

This rearrangement joins TRBV9 to TRBJ1-1; TRBD1 is a possible D gene (5 bases). Trimming cost V 3 bases and J 1 base, with 16 bases left between them. CDR1 is SGDLS and CDR2 is YYNGEE in the germline V gene. CDR3 size: 16 residues. This CDR3 reads CASSAGLGTANTEAFF. Written as DNA, the CDR3 is TGTGCCAGCAGCGCAGGCTTGGGGACTGCGAACACTGAAGCTTTCTTT.

In regard to this clonotype: A read error may account for a junction end that differs from germline. This chain uses TRBV12-3 or TRBV12-4 with TRBJ2-6; possible D gene TRBD2, 7 bases. The CDR3 runs to 18 residues. Here the CDR3 DNA reads TGTGCCTGCAGTTTATGGGGGGGCGCAAGCTCTGGGGCCAACGTCCTGACTTTC. This codes for CACSLWGGASSGANVLTF.

Note on this clonotype: Since a much larger clone is just one base distant, this may be a read error. CDR3 DNA: TGTGCCAGCAGTTACCGAACCGAGCAGTACTTC. This gives the protein CASSYRTEQYF. This chain connects TRBV6-2 or TRBV6-3 to TRBJ2-7, with D unresolved. This CDR3 has 11 amino acids. Trimming pared 2 bases from V and 6 bases from J, leaving 5 bases between. Germline V gene lookup returns CDR1 MNHEY and CDR2 SVGEGT.

In its sample, this clonotype was seen many times. The V gene is TRBV6-5, the J gene TRBJ2-2; D is ambiguous. This CDR3 has 18 amino acids. Trimming stripped 4 bases from V and 0 bases from J, with 18 bases between. Germline V gene lookup returns CDR1 MNHEY and CDR2 SVGAGI. CDR3 sequence: CASSFRVVKVANTGELFF. The DNA of the CDR3 is TGTGCCAGCAGTTTTAGGGTCGTTAAAGTCGCGAACACCGGGGAGCTGTTTTTT.

In this sample, this clonotype turned up a few times. V usage is TRBV5-5 and J usage is TRBJ2-7; D ambiguous. Trimming removed 4 bases at V and 0 bases at J, with 17 bases between. CDR1 is SGHKS and CDR2 is YYEKEE in the germline V gene (reference sequence). This CDR3 region has 16 residues. The CDR3 nucleotides read TGTGCCAGCAGCACGGAATGGAGCAGGCTCTCCTACGAGCAGTACTTC. Its protein is CASSTEWSRLSYEQYF.

In its sample, this clonotype was seen a few times. The chain couples TRBV7-2 to TRBJ2-5; the match to TRBD1 covers 8 bases. This CDR3 has 14 amino acids. Germline CDR1 SGHTA, CDR2 FQGNSA. The trim removed 3 bases at V and 5 bases at J, leaving 5 bases unmatched. This CDR3 reads CASSLGTGWETQYF. CDR3 nucleotides: TGTGCCAGCAGCTTGGGGACAGGATGGGAGACCCAGTACTTC.

This clonotype was seen repeatedly, ten times or more. This chain uses TRBV7-9 with TRBJ2-3, with D perhaps TRBD2 (6 bases). CDR3 length equals 11 residues. Trimming removed 8 bases from V and 3 bases from J, with 6 bases in between. Germline values: CDR1 SEHNR, CDR2 FQNEAQ (reference sequence). The CDR3 loop is CASGRTDTQYF. The CDR3 DNA sequence: TGTGCCAGCGGGAGGACAGATACGCAGTATTTT. Full variable domain (rest looked up from reference TRBV7-9 and TRBJ2-3): DTGVSQNPRHKITKRGQNVTFRCDPISEHNRLYWYRQTLGQGPEFLTYFQNEAQLEKSRLLSDRFSAERPKGSFSTLEIQRTEQGDSAMYLCASGRTDTQYFGPGTRLTVL.